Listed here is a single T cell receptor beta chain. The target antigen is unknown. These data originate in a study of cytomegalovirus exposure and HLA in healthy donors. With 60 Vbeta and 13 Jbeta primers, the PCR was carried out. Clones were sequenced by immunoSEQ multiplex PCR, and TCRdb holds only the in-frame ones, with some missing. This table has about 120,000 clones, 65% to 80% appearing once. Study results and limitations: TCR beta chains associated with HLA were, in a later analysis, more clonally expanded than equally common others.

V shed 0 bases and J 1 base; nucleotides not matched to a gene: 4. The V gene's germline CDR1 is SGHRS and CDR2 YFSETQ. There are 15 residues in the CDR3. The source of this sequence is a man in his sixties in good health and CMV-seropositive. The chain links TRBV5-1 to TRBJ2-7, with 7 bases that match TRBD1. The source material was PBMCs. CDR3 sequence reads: CASSLDRGRSYEQYF. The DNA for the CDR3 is TGCGCCAGCAGCTTGGACAGGGGCCGATCCTACGAGCAGTACTTC.